One and the same sample provided the 22 T cell receptor beta chains below, sequenced in a study of Ad26.COV2.S vaccination and SARS-CoV-2 variants. Documented treatment: 15 to 20 received Ad26.COV2.S at low or high dose, single or two shots; five or six received placebo; per-sample allocation not given. Material that was analyzed had been drawn on day 63 after the first vaccine or placebo injection. TCRdb's copy holds only in-frame clones and misses some; the assay was immunoSEQ multiplex PCR. The sample holds fewer than 400,000 clones, roughly 86% seen once. The sequencing used peripheral blood, collected in a trial of Ad26.COV2.S vaccine versus placebo. These receptors were taken from a person between 18 and 59 years old who received the Ad26.COV2.S COVID-19 vaccine or a placebo.

This clone has only one observation. This chain joins TRBV5-1 and TRBJ2-3; 9 bases align to TRBD2. Germline CDR1 is SGHRS and CDR2 is YFSETQ. This CDR3 region has 16 residues. Trimming removed 5 bases from V and 1 base from J; junction bases left unmatched: 8. The CDR3 here is CASRAGASGGTDTQYF. In DNA, the CDR3 is TGCGCCAGCAGGGCAGGGGCTAGCGGGGGCACAGATACGCAGTATTTT.

The gene calls are TRBV7-2 and TRBJ2-7, with TRBD2 matching over 7 bases. The CDR3 runs 15 residues. Per the germline V gene, CDR1 is SGHTA and CDR2 is FQGNSA. With 2 bases clipped from V and 0 bases from J, the junction kept 4 bases outside the gene matches. For the CDR3, the DNA is TGTGCCAGCAGCTTATTGGGAGGGAGCTCCTACGAGCAGTACTTC. Translating it yields CASSLLGGSSYEQYF.

V usage is TRBV6-5 and J usage is TRBJ1-2, with 8 bases fitting TRBD1. Per the germline V gene, CDR1 is MNHEY and CDR2 is SVGAGI. The CDR3 sequence is 15 residues long. The ends lost 6 bases at V and 6 bases at J; junction bases unmatched: 12. This chain's CDR3 is CASSKADRALDGYTF. In nucleotides, the CDR3 is TGTGCCAGCAGCAAAGCGGACAGGGCGTTGGATGGCTACACCTTC.

The rearrangement joins TRBV6-1 to TRBJ1-2; D is ambiguous. This CDR3 spans 14 amino acids. Germline loops: CDR1 MNHNS, CDR2 SASEGT. The V end lost 2 bases, the J end lost 1 base, and 8 bases lay between the germline ends. CDR3 loop: CASSEPQRNYGYTF. Written as DNA, the CDR3 is TGTGCCAGCAGTGAACCCCAGCGTAACTATGGCTACACCTTC.

V is TRBV4-1 and J is TRBJ1-1; D is undetermined. The CDR3 spans 17 residues. Trimming shortened V by 0 bases and J by 1 base, and 15 bases separated the two germline ends. Germline V gives CDR1 MGHRA, CDR2 YSYEKL. CDR3 in DNA: TGCGCCAGCAGCCAAGATCAAAACTGGCTTAAGAACACTGAAGCTTTCTTT. It is translated as CASSQDQNWLKNTEAFF.

V usage is TRBV19 and J usage is TRBJ1-4; TRBD1 might be the D (6 bases). V lost 5 bases to trimming and J lost 2 bases, with 6 bases between them. The CDR3 spans 13 residues. Germline V gives CDR1 LNHDA, CDR2 SQIVND (reference sequence). CDR3 loop: CASSQGTNEKLFF. The CDR3 DNA reads as TGTGCCAGTAGTCAGGGGACTAATGAAAAACTGTTTTTT.

This clone was recorded only once. CDR3 sequence (DNA): TGTGCCAGCAGTGAATATGGTAGCGGGGGGTTCGGGACCCAGTACTTC. Amino acid sequence: CASSEYGSGGFGTQYF. This rearrangement joins TRBV25-1 to TRBJ2-5, with TRBD2 identical over 10 bases. CDR1 and CDR2 (germline): MGHDK, SYGVNS. This CDR3 contains 16 residues. J lost 7 bases, V lost 0 bases, and 8 bases had no gene match.

This clone was counted at least ten times. The V call is TRBV3-1 (or the pseudogene TRBV3-2), the J call TRBJ2-2, with D possibly TRBD2 on 5 matching bases. The CDR3 is 15 residues long. Germline values: CDR1 LGHDT, CDR2 YNNKEL (reference sequence). The V end was cut by 1 base, the J end by 3 bases, with 9 bases between. The CDR3 region is CASSQAGLYTGELFF. CDR3 nucleotides: TGTGCCAGCAGCCAAGCCGGACTCTACACCGGGGAGCTGTTTTTT.

The genes are TRBV2 and TRBJ1-1; D not certain. Germline assignment: CDR1 SNHLY and CDR2 FYNNEI. The CDR3 extends over 12 amino acids. V was cut by 9 bases and J by 5 bases, with 13 bases left in between. CDR3 residues: CASLPGGTEAFF. The CDR3 DNA sequence: TGTGCCAGTCTTCCGGGAGGGACTGAAGCTTTCTTT.

This clone was seen only once. V usage is TRBV4-3 and J usage is TRBJ1-1; D call uncertain. The CDR3 sequence is 14 residues long. V shed 0 bases and J shed 2 bases, with 7 bases lying between them. Germline CDR1 and CDR2: LGHNA and YSLEER. CDR3 coding DNA: TGCGCCAGCAGCCAAGACGGGCCCAACACTGAAGCTTTCTTT. Translation: CASSQDGPNTEAFF.

V usage is TRBV7-9 and J usage is TRBJ2-3; maybe TRBD2 (6 bases). Trimming took 5 bases from V and 10 from J, leaving 13 bases between them. CDR3 length: 12 residues. Germline assignment: CDR1 SEHNR and CDR2 FQNEAQ (reference sequence). In nucleotides, the CDR3 is TGTGCCAGCAGCGTAATGGGACTTGCGCAGTATTTT. Translating it yields CASSVMGLAQYF.

This clone occurred a few times. This chain connects TRBV6-2 or TRBV6-3 to TRBJ2-2; D unresolved. The CDR3 extends over 17 amino acids. V was cut by 0 bases and J by 2 bases, with 13 bases left in between. CDR1 is MNHEY and CDR2 is SVGEGT in the germline V gene. The CDR3 DNA reads TGTGCCAGCAGTTACTCGGCGGAGAATCCTAACACCGGGGAGCTGTTTTTT. Protein: CASSYSAENPNTGELFF.

This rearrangement joins TRBV9 to TRBJ2-7, with a tentative D call TRBD2 (7 bases). The V and J ends lost 0 bases and 0 bases respectively, with 10 bases between them. This CDR3 is 15 amino acids long. CDR1 SGDLS and CDR2 YYNGEE come from the germline V gene. The CDR3 DNA reads TGTGCCAGCAGCGTAGCGGGGGGCCTCTCCTACGAGCAGTACTTC. It specifies CASSVAGGLSYEQYF.

The chain recombines TRBV7-2 with TRBJ2-5, with 8 bases aligning to TRBD2. The CDR3 loop spans 16 amino acids. Trimming took 0 bases from V and 2 from J; bases not matched to a gene: 5. Per the germline V gene, CDR1 is SGHTA and CDR2 is FQGNSA. The CDR3 sequence: CASSLAASGGQETQYF. The CDR3 DNA follows: TGTGCCAGCAGCTTAGCAGCGAGCGGGGGACAAGAGACCCAGTACTTC.

The chain joins TRBV30 to TRBJ1-5; no definite D call. Trimming removed 2 bases at V and 5 bases at J, with 13 bases between. The CDR3 covers 14 residues. Germline values: CDR1 GTSNPN, CDR2 SVGIG (reference sequence). This CDR3 is CAWSQSAEYQPQHF. Here the CDR3 DNA reads TGTGCCTGGAGTCAGTCAGCGGAGTATCAGCCCCAGCATTTT.

The J gene is TRBJ2-5, the V gene TRBV7-2; D gene uncertain. Germline V gene lookup returns CDR1 SGHTA and CDR2 FQGNSA. V lost 2 bases and J lost 2, with 6 bases in between. The CDR3 contains 13 residues. CDR3: CASSLRRQETQYF. The CDR3, as DNA: TGTGCCAGCAGCTTAAGGCGTCAAGAGACCCAGTACTTC.

This chain uses TRBV7-2 with TRBJ2-7; tentative D call: TRBD2 (5 bases). This CDR3 has 12 amino acids. Trimming removed 0 bases from V and 10 bases from J, with 10 bases in between. Germline V lookup: CDR1 SGHTA, CDR2 FQGNSA. The CDR3 DNA reads TGTGCCAGCAGCTTAGCGAACCGGGGACAGTACTTC. Amino acids: CASSLANRGQYF.

The V gene is TRBV27, the J gene TRBJ1-5; 12 bases align to TRBD1. The CDR3 runs 15 residues. V trimming: 6 bases; J trimming: 6 bases; junction bases outside the gene matches: 6. The germline V gene has CDR1 MNHEY and CDR2 SMNVEV (reference sequence). CDR3 nucleotide sequence: TGTGCCAGCAGACCTCGGGGACAGGGGGCTCAGCCCCAGCATTTT. Its translation is CASRPRGQGAQPQHF.

The chain uses TRBV10-1 and TRBJ2-3, with 7 positions matching TRBD2. The CDR3 has 15 amino acids. After removal of 6 bases from V and 3 bases from J, the junction contained 9 bases not matched to a gene. Germline lookup yields CDR1 WNHNN and CDR2 SYGVQD (reference sequence). The CDR3 protein is CASSPGTTKTDTQYF. CDR3 nucleotide sequence: TGCGCCAGCAGCCCCGGGACTACAAAAACAGATACGCAGTATTTT.

CDR3 loop: CASRKSGDTEAFF. The CDR3 coding sequence is TGTGCCAGCCGGAAATCAGGGGACACTGAAGCTTTCTTT. The chain combines TRBV2 with TRBJ1-1, with D perhaps TRBD1 (6 bases). Trimming left V 8 bases short and J 3 bases short, with 13 bases between. Germline V CDR1 and CDR2: SNHLY, FYNNEI. The CDR3 is 13 amino acids.

The chain employs TRBV4-2 and TRBJ2-7, with D perhaps TRBD2 (6 bases). Germline loops: CDR1 LGHNA, CDR2 YNFKEQ. Trimming shortened V by 3 bases and J by 0 bases, and 9 bases separated the two germline ends. This CDR3 contains 14 residues. CDR3 protein: CASSQPRDSYEQYF. The CDR3 DNA reads as TGTGCCAGCAGCCAGCCGCGGGACTCCTACGAGCAGTACTTC.

As for this clone: Additional DNA sequences in this sample encode the identical CDR3. The chain recombines TRBV5-4 with TRBJ2-7; 8 bases are shared with TRBD1. V was clipped by 0 bases and J by 4 bases; unmatched bases: 6. The CDR3 sequence is 15 residues long. In germline, CDR1 is SGHNT, CDR2 YYREEE (reference sequence). CDR3: CASSLAGQGGYEQYF. CDR3 bases: TGTGCCAGCAGCTTGGCCGGACAGGGCGGGTACGAGCAGTACTTC.